The 26 T cell receptor beta chains presented below share a single source sample, sequenced in a study of T cells in localized non-small cell lung cancer. The repertoire was sequenced with immunoSEQ multiplex PCR; TCRdb's copy has only in-frame clones and lacks some. The table has some 71,000 clones, 84% seen once. This specimen consisted of peripheral blood, obtained before any cancer treatment. All receptors come from a female donor aged 60 or older with stage I lung adenocarcinoma.

The chain carries TRBV29-1 and TRBJ1-2; D uncertain. Germline values: CDR1 SQVTM, CDR2 ANQGSEA. This CDR3 is built from 12 residues. Trimming removed 0 bases at V and 7 bases at J, with 9 bases between. The CDR3, as DNA: TGCAGCGTTGAAGACGATGGAAGTGGCTACACCTTC. It codes for CSVEDDGSGYTF.

This chain uses TRBV6-1 with TRBJ1-5, with D unclear. Germline CDR1 and CDR2: MNHNS and SASEGT. This CDR3 comprises 18 residues. The germline V and J ends were trimmed by 1 base and 0 bases, with 16 bases remaining between them. The CDR3 DNA sequence: TGTGCCAGCAGTGAAGGTCGGTTTAGCCTAGCTAGCAATCAGCCCCAGCATTTT. Its protein product is CASSEGRFSLASNQPQHF.

V and J are TRBV27 and TRBJ1-2, with D perhaps TRBD1 (5 bases). Looked up from germline, CDR1 is MNHEY and CDR2 is SMNVEV (reference sequence). V lost 6 bases and J lost 4, with 18 bases in between. This CDR3 is 15 amino acids long. The CDR3 reads CASSPTDGTIYGYTF. The CDR3 coding sequence is TGTGCCAGCAGCCCAACCGACGGGACCATCTATGGCTACACCTTC.

The J gene is TRBJ1-1, the V gene TRBV5-1; D gene ambiguous. The germline V gene encodes CDR1 SGHRS and CDR2 YFSETQ. This CDR3 is 13 amino acids long. Trimming stripped 0 bases from V and 8 bases from J, with 11 bases between. The CDR3 DNA reads TGCGCCAGCAGCTTGGTTGTGCGTTACGAAGCTTTCTTT. Encoded protein: CASSLVVRYEAFF.

This clone was recorded a few times. The CDR3 protein is CASSMGGGQETQYF. CDR3 nucleotide sequence: TGTGCCAGCAGCATGGGTGGGGGGCAAGAGACCCAGTACTTC. The chain links TRBV9 to TRBJ2-5; maybe TRBD2 (6 bases). Germline loops: CDR1 SGDLS, CDR2 YYNGEE. The V gene lost 4 bases and the J gene lost 2 bases, with 12 bases spanning the gap. The CDR3 loop spans 14 amino acids.

This clone was counted once. The chain is built from TRBV19 and TRBJ1-5; 7 positions agree with TRBD1. V gave up 3 bases and J gave up 4 bases; unmatched junction bases: 3. Germline values: CDR1 LNHDA, CDR2 SQIVND (reference sequence). The CDR3 consists of 14 residues. In DNA, the CDR3 is TGTGCCAGTAGTATGGGGGACAGAAATCAGCCCCAGCATTTT. It encodes CASSMGDRNQPQHF.

The rearrangement uses TRBV5-4 and TRBJ1-4, with TRBD1 identical over 8 bases. CDR3 size: 17 residues. The J segment lost 1 base and the V segment lost 4 bases, leaving 9 bases of the junction unmatched. The germline V gene encodes CDR1 SGHNT and CDR2 YYREEE (reference sequence). CDR3 coding DNA: TGTGCCAGCAGCGCCTCGACAGGGGTCCGAACTAATGAAAAACTGTTTTTT. Protein product: CASSASTGVRTNEKLFF.

This chain joins TRBV6-5 and TRBJ1-1, with D tentatively TRBD1 (6 bases). V was shortened by 5 bases and J by 8 bases, with 15 bases between the two germline ends. The CDR3 extends over 13 amino acids. CDR1 is MNHEY, CDR2 SVGAGI, per germline. CDR3 in DNA: TGTGCCAGCAGTGCCCCCTACAGGGAGGAAGCTTTCTTT. Translated: CASSAPYREEAFF.

This sequence joins TRBV30 and TRBJ2-2; no definite D call. CDR1 is GTSNPN and CDR2 is SVGIG in the germline V gene (reference sequence). Trimming left V 0 bases short and J 8 bases short, with 10 bases between. This CDR3 is built from 13 residues. Here the CDR3 reads CAWSVILKGELFF. CDR3 in DNA: TGTGCCTGGAGTGTTATTCTTAAGGGGGAGCTGTTTTTT.

Concerning this clone itself: At one of its ends the junction is not consistent with the germline gene, which may arise from a read error. The J gene is TRBJ2-5, the V gene TRBV7-7; 10 bases line up with TRBD2. Germline lookup yields CDR1 SSHAT and CDR2 FNYEAQ (reference sequence). The CDR3 consists of 15 residues. DNA for the CDR3: TGTGCTAGCAGCTACGGGACTAGCGCGGGAGAGACCCAGTACTTC. Residues: CASSYGTSAGETQYF.

As DNA, the CDR3 is TGTGCCTGGAGGAGAGACAGGGAAAGGACCTACGAGCAGTACTTC. It translates to CAWRRDRERTYEQYF. The genes are TRBV30 and TRBJ2-7; 7 bases are a match to TRBD1. This CDR3 spans 15 amino acids. CDR1 and CDR2 (germline): GTSNPN, SVGIG (reference sequence). V shed 3 bases and J 2 bases; nucleotides not matched to a gene: 10.

The chain employs TRBV5-1 and TRBJ1-5, with TRBD1 matching 7 bases. The V gene end was trimmed by 0 bases and the J gene end by 5 bases; junction bases not matched to a gene: 5. The CDR3 is 15 amino acids. Germline assignment: CDR1 SGHRS and CDR2 YFSETQ. The CDR3 protein is CASSLGGQIYQPQHF. The CDR3 nucleotides read TGCGCCAGCAGCTTGGGGGGACAGATTTATCAGCCCCAGCATTTT.

The chain combines TRBV12-5 with TRBJ2-3, with 13 bases aligning to TRBD2. The germline gives CDR1 LGHNT, CDR2 FRNRAP. V lost 1 base to trimming and J lost 4 bases; unmatched junction nucleotides: 5. The CDR3 is 17 residues long. Here the CDR3 DNA reads TGTGCTAGTGGTTTGGGGTCACTAGCGGGAGGGCCAGATACGCAGTATTTT. Translated, it gives CASGLGSLAGGPDTQYF.

The V call is TRBV5-1, the J call TRBJ2-7; 10 bases fit TRBD2. CDR3 length equals 14 residues. The V gene's germline CDR1 is SGHRS and CDR2 YFSETQ. V shed 0 bases, J shed 3 bases, and the junction held 0 bases outside the gene matches. The CDR3 spells CASSLVAGGYEQYF. Written as DNA, the CDR3 is TGCGCCAGCAGCTTGGTAGCGGGGGGCTACGAGCAGTACTTC.

The chain employs TRBV7-8 and TRBJ2-2; TRBD1 matches at 10 bases. Germline CDR1 SGHVS, CDR2 FQNEAQ. This CDR3 spans 17 amino acids. After removal of 1 base from V and 3 bases from J, the junction contained 5 bases not matched to a gene. The CDR3 bases are TGTGCCAGCAGCTTAGTGCCGGGACAGGGGTACACCGGGGAGCTGTTTTTT. Amino acid sequence: CASSLVPGQGYTGELFF. The full variable domain, with the rest looked up from reference TRBV7-8 and TRBJ2-2, is GAGVSQSPRYKVAKRGQDVALRCDPISGHVSLFWYQQALGQGPEFLTYFQNEAQLDKSGLPSDRFFAERPEGSVSTLKIQRTQQEDSAVYLCASSLVPGQGYTGELFFGEGSRLTVL.

The gene calls are TRBV10-1 and TRBJ2-1; no clear D gene. CDR1 and CDR2 (germline): WNHNN, SYGVQD (reference sequence). The V and J ends lost 0 bases and 3 bases respectively, with 6 bases between them. The CDR3 covers 14 residues. CDR3 sequence: CASSESYGYNEQFF. CDR3 in DNA: TGCGCCAGCAGTGAGTCATACGGCTACAATGAGCAGTTCTTC.

This clone has just one count. This chain uses TRBV27 with TRBJ2-6; TRBD2 aligns across 7 bases. Germline CDR1 MNHEY, CDR2 SMNVEV (reference sequence). V shed 4 bases and J 16 bases; nucleotides not matched to a gene: 7. The CDR3 is made up of 12 amino acids. The CDR3 coding sequence is TGTGCCAGCAGTTCATTTGGGGGGGGACTGACTTTC. The encoded protein is CASSSFGGGLTF.

About this clone: Within the sample, other DNA sequences also encode this same CDR3. The chain has TRBV5-1 and TRBJ1-1; D gene uncertain. Germline V gene sequence: CDR1 SGHRS, CDR2 YFSETQ. Trimming removed 4 bases from V and 0 bases from J, with 7 bases in between. The CDR3 extends over 13 amino acids. CDR3 residues: CASSLGMNTEAFF. The CDR3 DNA reads as TGCGCCAGCAGCCTCGGAATGAACACTGAAGCTTTCTTT.

Only a few counts were recorded for this clone. This rearrangement joins TRBV7-8 to TRBJ2-2, with TRBD2 matching 13 bases. Germline CDR1 and CDR2: SGHVS and FQNEAQ. CDR3 size: 15 residues. Trimming took 4 bases from V and 6 from J; bases not matched to a gene: 2. The CDR3 region has the DNA TGTGCCAGCAGCTACGGACTAGCGGGGGCCGGGGAGCTGTTTTTT. This translates into CASSYGLAGAGELFF.

On this clone: Different DNA sequences within this sample yield the same CDR3. CDR3 region: CASSEGTYGYTF. CDR3 DNA: TGTGCCAGCAGTGAGGGGACCTATGGCTACACCTTC. The chain couples TRBV6-1 to TRBJ1-2; the D gene is possibly TRBD1 (5 bases). The V end lost 3 bases, the J end lost 4 bases, and 6 bases lay between the germline ends. The CDR3 has 12 residues. Germline assignment: CDR1 MNHNS and CDR2 SASEGT.

The chain joins TRBV2 to TRBJ1-5, with 8 bases that match TRBD1. The germline gives CDR1 SNHLY, CDR2 FYNNEI. V lost 6 bases to trimming and J lost 4 bases; unmatched junction nucleotides: 8. The CDR3 has 15 amino acids. CDR3 protein: CASSQAGTGNQPQHF. CDR3 DNA: TGTGCCAGCAGCCAAGCCGGGACAGGAAATCAGCCCCAGCATTTT.

This chain uses TRBV6-1 with TRBJ2-7, with 7 bases fitting TRBD1. This CDR3 comprises 13 residues. The junction had 9 bases not matched to a gene; V was cut back by 8 bases and J by 5 bases. Germline V gene sequence: CDR1 MNHNS, CDR2 SASEGT. The CDR3 DNA sequence: TGTGCCAGCCCCGGACAGGCCGGTGACGAGCAGTACTTC. Its protein product is CASPGQAGDEQYF.

J is TRBJ1-5 and V is TRBV6-5; 10 nucleotides line up with TRBD1. CDR3 size: 16 residues. The V gene's germline CDR1 is MNHEY and CDR2 SVGAGI. V lost 4 bases to trimming and J lost 5 bases; unmatched junction nucleotides: 8. The CDR3 protein is CASSSTGTGAHQPQHF. For the CDR3, the DNA is TGTGCCAGCAGTTCAACCGGGACAGGGGCACATCAGCCCCAGCATTTT.

Here the CDR3 DNA reads TGTGCTAGTGGTTCCGGGGAGACCCAGTACTTC. Amino acids: CASGSGETQYF. The genes are TRBV12-5 and TRBJ2-5; D is ambiguous. The CDR3 spans 11 residues. V was clipped by 4 bases and J by 5 bases, with 5 bases between them. Per the germline V gene, CDR1 is LGHNT and CDR2 is FRNRAP.

The rearrangement links TRBV28 to TRBJ2-3; 7 bases fit TRBD2. From germline, CDR1 is MDHEN and CDR2 SYDVKM. J was trimmed by 0 bases and V by 7 bases; bases with no gene match: 7. The CDR3 consists of 15 residues. DNA of the CDR3: TGTGCCAGCAAACCCGGGACTACAAGCACAGATACGCAGTATTTT. As protein: CASKPGTTSTDTQYF.

The V and J genes are TRBV19 and TRBJ2-5; 7 bases map to TRBD1. This CDR3 has 15 residues. J lost 1 base, V lost 4 bases, and 6 bases had no gene match. Germline V CDR1 and CDR2: LNHDA, SQIVND (reference sequence). CDR3 amino acids: CASSKVRQGQETQYF. CDR3 coding DNA: TGTGCCAGTAGTAAAGTGAGACAGGGCCAAGAGACCCAGTACTTC. The entire variable domain, with the rest obtained from reference TRBV19 and TRBJ2-5, is as follows: DGGITQSPKYLFRKEGQNVTLSCEQNLNHDAMYWYRQDPGQGLRLIYYSQIVNDFQKGDIAEGYSVSREKKESFPLTVTSAQKNPTAFYLCASSKVRQGQETQYFGPGTRLLVL.